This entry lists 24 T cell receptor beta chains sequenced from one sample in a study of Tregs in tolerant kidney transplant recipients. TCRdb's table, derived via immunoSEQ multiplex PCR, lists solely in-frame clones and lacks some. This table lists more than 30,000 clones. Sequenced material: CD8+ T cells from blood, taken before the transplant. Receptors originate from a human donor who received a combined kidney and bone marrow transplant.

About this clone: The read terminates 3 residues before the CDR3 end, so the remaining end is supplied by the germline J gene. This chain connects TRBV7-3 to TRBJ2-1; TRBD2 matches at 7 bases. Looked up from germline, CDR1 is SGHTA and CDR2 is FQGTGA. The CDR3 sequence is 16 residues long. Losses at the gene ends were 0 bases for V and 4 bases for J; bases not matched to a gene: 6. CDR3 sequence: CASSLTVAGPYNEQFF. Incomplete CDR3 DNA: TGTGCCAGCAGCTTAACGGTAGCGGGTCCGTACAATGAG.

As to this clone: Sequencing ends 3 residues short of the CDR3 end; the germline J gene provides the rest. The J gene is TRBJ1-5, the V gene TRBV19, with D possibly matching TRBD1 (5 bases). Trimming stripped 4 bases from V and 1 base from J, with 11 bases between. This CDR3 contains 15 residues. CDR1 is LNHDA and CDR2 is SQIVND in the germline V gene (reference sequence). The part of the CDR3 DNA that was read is TGTGCCAGTAGTAACTGGGGGGGGAGCAATCAGCCC. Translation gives CASSNWGGSNQP. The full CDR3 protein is CASSNWGGSNQPQHF. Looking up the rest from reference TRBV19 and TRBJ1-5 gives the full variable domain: DGGITQSPKYLFRKEGQNVTLSCEQNLNHDAMYWYRQDPGQGLRLIYYSQIVNDFQKGDIAEGYSVSREKKESFPLTVTSAQKNPTAFYLCASSNWGGSNQPQHFGDGTRLSIL.

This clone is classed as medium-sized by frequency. The sequenced CDR3 bases are TGTGCCAGCGGAGCCAGCGATTCTGGGGCCAACGTC. It codes for CASGASDSGANV. The whole CDR3 sequence reads CASGASDSGANVLTF. The rearrangement links TRBV6-2 or TRBV6-3 to TRBJ2-6, with D unclear. Read data end 3 residues before the CDR3 end; the end is taken from the germline J gene. Between the trimmed V and J ends, which lost 8 bases and 1 base, there was a span of 12 bases. The CDR3 totals 15 residues. Germline CDR1 MNHEY, CDR2 SVGEGT.

CDR3 sequence: CASSYGSGNQPQHF. The sequenced part of the CDR3 DNA is TGTGCCAGCAGTTATGGTTCAGGGAATCAGCCC. This sequence joins TRBV6-2 or TRBV6-3 and TRBJ1-5; maybe TRBD1 (5 bases). The read ends 3 residues shy of where the CDR3 ends; the end is completed using the germline J gene. The germline gives CDR1 MNHEY, CDR2 SVGEGT. The CDR3 loop spans 14 amino acids. Deletions cut 3 bases from V and 4 bases from J, with 10 bases between.

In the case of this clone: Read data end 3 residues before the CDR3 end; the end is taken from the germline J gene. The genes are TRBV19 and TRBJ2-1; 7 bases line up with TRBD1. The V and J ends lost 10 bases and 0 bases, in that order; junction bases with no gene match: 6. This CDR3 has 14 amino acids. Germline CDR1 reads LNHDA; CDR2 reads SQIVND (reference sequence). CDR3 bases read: TGTGCCACCAGACAGGGAAGCTCCTACAATGAG. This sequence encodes CATRQGSSYNE. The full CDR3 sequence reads CATRQGSSYNEQFF.

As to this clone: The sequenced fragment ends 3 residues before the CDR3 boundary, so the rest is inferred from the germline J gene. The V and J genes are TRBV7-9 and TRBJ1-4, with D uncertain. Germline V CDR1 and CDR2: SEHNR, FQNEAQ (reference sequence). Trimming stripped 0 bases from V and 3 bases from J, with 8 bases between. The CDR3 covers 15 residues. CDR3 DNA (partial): TGTGCCAGCAGCTTAGCCCCCTCCTCTAATGAAAAA. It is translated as CASSLAPSSNEK. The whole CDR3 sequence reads CASSLAPSSNEKLFF.

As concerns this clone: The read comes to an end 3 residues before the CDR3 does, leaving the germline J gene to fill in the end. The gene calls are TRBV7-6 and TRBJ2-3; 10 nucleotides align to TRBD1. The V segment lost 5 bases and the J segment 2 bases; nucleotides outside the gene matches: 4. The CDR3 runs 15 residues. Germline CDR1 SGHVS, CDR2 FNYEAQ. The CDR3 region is CASSGRQGATDTQYF. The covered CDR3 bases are TGTGCCAGCAGCGGACGACAGGGGGCCACAGATACG.

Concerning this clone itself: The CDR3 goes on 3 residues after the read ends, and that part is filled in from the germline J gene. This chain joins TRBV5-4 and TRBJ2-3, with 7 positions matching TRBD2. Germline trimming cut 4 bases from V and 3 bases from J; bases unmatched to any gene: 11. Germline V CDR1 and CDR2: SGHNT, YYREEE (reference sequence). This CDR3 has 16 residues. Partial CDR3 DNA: TGTGCCAGCAGCGGGGGGACGGCGGGAGTTACAGATACG. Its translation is CASSGGTAGVTDT. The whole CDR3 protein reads CASSGGTAGVTDTQYF.

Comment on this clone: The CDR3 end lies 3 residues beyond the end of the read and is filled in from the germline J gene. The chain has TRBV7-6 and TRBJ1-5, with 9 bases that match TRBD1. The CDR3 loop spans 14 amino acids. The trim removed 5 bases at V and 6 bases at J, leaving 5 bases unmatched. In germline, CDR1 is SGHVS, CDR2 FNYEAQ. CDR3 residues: CASSPQGAGQPQHF. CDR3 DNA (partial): TGTGCCAGCAGCCCACAGGGGGCAGGTCAGCCC.

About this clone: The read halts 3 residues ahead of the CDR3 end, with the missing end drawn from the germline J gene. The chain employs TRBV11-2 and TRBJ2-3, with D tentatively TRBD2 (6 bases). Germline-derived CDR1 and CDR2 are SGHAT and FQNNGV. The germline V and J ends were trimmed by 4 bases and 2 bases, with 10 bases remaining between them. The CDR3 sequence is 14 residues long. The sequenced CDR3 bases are TGTGCCAGCAGCTCCTGGGACTTCACAGATACG. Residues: CASSSWDFTDT. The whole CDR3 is CASSSWDFTDTQYF.

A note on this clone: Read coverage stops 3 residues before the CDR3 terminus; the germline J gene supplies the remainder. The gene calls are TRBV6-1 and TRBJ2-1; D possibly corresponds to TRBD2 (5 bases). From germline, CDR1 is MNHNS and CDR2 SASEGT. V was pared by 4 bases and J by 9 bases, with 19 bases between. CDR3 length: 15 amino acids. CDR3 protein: CASSVFFRGDGEQFF. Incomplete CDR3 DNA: TGTGCCAGCAGTGTGTTTTTCCGGGGAGACGGTGAG.

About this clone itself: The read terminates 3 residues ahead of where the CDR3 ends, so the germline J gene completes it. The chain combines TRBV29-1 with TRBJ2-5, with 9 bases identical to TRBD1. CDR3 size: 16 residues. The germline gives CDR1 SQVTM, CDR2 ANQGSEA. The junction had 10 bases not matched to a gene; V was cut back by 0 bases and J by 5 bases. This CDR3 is CSVEDPQGAGWETQYF. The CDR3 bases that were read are TGCAGCGTTGAAGACCCACAGGGGGCCGGTTGGGAGACC. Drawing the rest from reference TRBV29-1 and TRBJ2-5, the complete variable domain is SAVISQKPSRDICQRGTSLTIQCQVDSQVTMMFWYRQQPGQSLTLIATANQGSEATYESGFVIDKFPISRPNLTFSTLTVSNMSPEDSSIYLCSVEDPQGAGWETQYFGPGTRLLVL.

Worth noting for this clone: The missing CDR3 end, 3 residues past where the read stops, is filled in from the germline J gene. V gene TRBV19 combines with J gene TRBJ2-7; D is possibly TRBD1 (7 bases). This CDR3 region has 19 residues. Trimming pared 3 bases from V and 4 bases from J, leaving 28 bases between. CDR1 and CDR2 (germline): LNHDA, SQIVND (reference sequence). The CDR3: CASSIFLAYSEGAGYEQYF. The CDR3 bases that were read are TGTGCCAGTAGTATTTTTCTCGCGTATTCGGAGGGGGCAGGGTACGAG.

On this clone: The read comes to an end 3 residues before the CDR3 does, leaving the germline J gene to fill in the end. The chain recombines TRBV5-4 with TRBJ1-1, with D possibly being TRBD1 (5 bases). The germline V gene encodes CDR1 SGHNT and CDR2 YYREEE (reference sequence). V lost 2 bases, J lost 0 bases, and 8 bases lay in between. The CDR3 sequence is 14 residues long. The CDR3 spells CASSLGHMNTEAFF. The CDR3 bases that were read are TGTGCCAGCAGCTTAGGACACATGAACACTGAA.

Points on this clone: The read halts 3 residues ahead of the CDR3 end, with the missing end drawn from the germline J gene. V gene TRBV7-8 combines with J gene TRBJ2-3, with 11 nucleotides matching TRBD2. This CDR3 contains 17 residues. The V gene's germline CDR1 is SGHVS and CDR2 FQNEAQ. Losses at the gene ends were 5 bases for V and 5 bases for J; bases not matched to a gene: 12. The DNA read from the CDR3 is TGTGCCAGCAGCAGCATAGCGGGAGGGATTGTTAAAGATACG. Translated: CASSSIAGGIVKDT. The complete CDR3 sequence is CASSSIAGGIVKDTQYF. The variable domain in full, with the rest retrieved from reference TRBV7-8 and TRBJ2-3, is GAGVSQSPRYKVAKRGQDVALRCDPISGHVSLFWYQQALGQGPEFLTYFQNEAQLDKSGLPSDRFFAERPEGSVSTLKIQRTQQEDSAVYLCASSSIAGGIVKDTQYFGPGTRLTVL.

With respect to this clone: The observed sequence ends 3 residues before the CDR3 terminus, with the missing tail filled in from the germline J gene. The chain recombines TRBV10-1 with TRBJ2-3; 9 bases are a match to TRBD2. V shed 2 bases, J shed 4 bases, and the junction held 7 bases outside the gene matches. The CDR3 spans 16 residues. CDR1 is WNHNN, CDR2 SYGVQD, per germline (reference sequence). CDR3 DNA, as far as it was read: TGCGCCAGCAGTGAGGGGAAAGCGGGAGGTCCAGATACG. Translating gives CASSEGKAGGPDT. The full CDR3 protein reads CASSEGKAGGPDTQYF.

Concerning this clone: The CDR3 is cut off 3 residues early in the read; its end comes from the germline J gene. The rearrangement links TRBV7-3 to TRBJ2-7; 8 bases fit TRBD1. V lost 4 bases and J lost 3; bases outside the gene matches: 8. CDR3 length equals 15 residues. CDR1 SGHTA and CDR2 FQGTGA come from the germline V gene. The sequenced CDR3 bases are TGTGCCAGCAGCTCCGGGACAGGTGGACTCTACGAG. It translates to CASSSGTGGLYE. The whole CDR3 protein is CASSSGTGGLYEQYF.

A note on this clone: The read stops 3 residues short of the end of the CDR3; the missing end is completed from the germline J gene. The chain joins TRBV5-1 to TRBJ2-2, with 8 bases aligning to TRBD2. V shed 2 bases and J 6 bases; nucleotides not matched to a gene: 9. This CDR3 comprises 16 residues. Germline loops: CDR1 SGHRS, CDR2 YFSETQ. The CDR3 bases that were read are TGCGCCAGCAGCTTCCTTCCGCCGGGAGGGGCCGGGGAG. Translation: CASSFLPPGGAGE. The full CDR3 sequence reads CASSFLPPGGAGELFF.

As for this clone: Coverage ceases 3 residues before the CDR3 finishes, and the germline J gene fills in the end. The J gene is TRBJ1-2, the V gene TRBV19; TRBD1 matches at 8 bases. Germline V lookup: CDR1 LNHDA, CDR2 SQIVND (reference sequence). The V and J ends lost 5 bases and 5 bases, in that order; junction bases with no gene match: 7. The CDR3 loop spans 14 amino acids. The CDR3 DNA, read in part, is TGTGCCAGTAGTTGGACCCGACAGGGGTATGGC. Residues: CASSWTRQGYG. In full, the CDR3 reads CASSWTRQGYGYTF.

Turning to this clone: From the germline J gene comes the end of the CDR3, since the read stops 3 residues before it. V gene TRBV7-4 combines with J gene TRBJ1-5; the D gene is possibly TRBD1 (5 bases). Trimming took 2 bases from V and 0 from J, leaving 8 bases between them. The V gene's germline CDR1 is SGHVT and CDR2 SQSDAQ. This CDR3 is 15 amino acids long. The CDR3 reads CASSLPQGSNQPQHF. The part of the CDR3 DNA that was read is TGTGCCAGCAGCTTACCCCAGGGTAGCAATCAGCCC.

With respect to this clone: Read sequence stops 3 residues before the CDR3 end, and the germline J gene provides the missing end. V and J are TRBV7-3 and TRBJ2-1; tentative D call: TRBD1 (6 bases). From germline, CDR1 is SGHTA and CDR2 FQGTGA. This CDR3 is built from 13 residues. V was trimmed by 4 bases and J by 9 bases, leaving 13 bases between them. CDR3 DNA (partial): TGTGCCAGCAGCTGGGCAGGGGATAGTGAG. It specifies CASSWAGDSE. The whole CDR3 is CASSWAGDSEQFF.

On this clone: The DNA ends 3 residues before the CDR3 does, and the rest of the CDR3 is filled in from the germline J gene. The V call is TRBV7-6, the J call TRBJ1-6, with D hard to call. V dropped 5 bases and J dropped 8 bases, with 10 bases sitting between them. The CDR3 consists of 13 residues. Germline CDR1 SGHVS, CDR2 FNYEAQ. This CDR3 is CASSPGPDSPLHF. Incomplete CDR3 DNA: TGTGCCAGCAGCCCGGGTCCGGATTCACCC.

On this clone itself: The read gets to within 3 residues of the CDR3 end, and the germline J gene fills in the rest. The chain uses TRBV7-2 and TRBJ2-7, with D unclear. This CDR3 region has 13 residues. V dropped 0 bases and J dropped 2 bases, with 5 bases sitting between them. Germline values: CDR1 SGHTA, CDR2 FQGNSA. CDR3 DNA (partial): TGTGCCAGCAGCTTAGCAGCAACCTACGAG. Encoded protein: CASSLAATYE. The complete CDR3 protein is CASSLAATYEQYF.

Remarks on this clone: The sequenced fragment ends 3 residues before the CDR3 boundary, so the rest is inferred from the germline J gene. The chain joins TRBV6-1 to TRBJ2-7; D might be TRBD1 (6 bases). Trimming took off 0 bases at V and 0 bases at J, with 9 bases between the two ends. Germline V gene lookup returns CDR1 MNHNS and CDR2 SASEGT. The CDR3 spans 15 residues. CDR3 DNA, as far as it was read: TGTGCCAGCAGTGAAGCGAGGGGGAGCTCCTACGAG. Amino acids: CASSEARGSSYE. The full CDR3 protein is CASSEARGSSYEQYF.